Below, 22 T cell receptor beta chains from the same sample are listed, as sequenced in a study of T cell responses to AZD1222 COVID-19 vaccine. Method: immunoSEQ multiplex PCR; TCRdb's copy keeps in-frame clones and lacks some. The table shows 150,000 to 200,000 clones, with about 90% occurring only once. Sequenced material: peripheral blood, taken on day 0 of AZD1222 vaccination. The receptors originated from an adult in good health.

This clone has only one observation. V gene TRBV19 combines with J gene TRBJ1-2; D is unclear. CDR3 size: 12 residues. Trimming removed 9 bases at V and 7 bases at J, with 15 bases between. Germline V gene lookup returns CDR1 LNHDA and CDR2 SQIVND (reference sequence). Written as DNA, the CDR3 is TGTGCCAGCGCCTGGGGAGAGGGTGGCTACACCTTC. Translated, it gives CASAWGEGGYTF.

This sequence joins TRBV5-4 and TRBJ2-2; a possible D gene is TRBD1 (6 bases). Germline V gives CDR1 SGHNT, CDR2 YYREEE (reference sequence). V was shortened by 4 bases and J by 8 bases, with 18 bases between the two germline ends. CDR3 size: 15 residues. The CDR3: CASSNSGDPVGELFF. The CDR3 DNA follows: TGTGCCAGCAGCAACTCAGGGGACCCCGTGGGGGAGCTGTTTTTT.

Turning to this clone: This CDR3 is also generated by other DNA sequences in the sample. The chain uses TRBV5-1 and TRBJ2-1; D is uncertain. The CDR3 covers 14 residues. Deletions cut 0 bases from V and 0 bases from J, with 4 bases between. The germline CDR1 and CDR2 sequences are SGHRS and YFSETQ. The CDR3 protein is CASSLASSYNEQFF. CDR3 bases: TGCGCCAGCAGCTTGGCTAGCTCCTACAATGAGCAGTTCTTC.

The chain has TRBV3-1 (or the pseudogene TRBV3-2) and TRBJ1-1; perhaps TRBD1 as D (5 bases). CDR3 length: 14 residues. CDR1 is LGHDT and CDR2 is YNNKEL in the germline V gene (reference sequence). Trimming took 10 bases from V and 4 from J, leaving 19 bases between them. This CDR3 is CATGGSDGGTEAFF. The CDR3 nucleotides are TGTGCCACCGGGGGGAGCGACGGGGGCACTGAAGCTTTCTTT.

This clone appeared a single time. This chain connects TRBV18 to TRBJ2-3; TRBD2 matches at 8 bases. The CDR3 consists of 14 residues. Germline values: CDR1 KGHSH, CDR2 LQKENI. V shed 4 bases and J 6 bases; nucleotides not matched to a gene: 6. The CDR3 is CASSQGLGLDTQYF. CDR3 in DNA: TGTGCCAGCTCACAGGGACTAGGGTTGGATACGCAGTATTTT.

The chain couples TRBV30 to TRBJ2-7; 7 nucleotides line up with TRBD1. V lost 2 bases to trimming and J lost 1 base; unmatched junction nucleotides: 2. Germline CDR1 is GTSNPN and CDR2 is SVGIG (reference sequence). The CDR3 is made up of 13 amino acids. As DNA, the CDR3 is TGTGCCTGGAGTTCGGGACAGTCCTACGAGCAGTACTTC. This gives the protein CAWSSGQSYEQYF. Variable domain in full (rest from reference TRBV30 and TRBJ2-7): SQTIHQWPATLVQPVGSPLSLECTVEGTSNPNLYWYRQAAGRGLQLLFYSVGIGQISSEVPQNLSASRPQDRQFILSSKKLLLSDSGFYLCAWSSGQSYEQYFGPGTRLTVT.

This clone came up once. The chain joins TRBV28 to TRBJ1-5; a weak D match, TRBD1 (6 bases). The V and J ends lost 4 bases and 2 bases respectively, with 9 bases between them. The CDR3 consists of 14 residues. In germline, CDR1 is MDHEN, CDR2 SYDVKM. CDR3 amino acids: CASSYYRGNQPQHF. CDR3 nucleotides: TGTGCCAGCAGTTATTACAGGGGCAATCAGCCCCAGCATTTT.

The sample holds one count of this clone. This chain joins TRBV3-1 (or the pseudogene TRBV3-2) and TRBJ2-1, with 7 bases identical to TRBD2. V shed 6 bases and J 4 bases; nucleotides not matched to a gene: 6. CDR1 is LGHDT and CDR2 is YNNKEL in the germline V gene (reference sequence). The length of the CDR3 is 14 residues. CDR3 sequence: CASSHGLGYNEQFF. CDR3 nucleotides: TGTGCCAGCAGTCATGGACTAGGGTACAATGAGCAGTTCTTC.

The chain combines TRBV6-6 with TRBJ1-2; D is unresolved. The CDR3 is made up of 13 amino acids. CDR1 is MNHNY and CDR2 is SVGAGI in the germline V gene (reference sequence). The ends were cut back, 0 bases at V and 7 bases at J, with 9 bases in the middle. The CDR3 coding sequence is TGTGCCAGCAGTTACTCGGGGTTTCCTGGCTACACCTTC. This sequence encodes CASSYSGFPGYTF.

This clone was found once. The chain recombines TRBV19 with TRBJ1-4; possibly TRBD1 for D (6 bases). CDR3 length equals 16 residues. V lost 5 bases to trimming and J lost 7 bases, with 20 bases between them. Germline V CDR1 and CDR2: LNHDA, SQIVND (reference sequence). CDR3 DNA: TGTGCCAGTAGTTCCTTTGGAAGGGGGATGGGTGAAAAACTGTTTTTT. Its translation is CASSSFGRGMGEKLFF.

As DNA, the CDR3 is TGTGCCAGCAGCTTAGGAGGGGGGAGCAATCAGCCCCAGCATTTT. This encodes CASSLGGGSNQPQHF. The genes are TRBV7-8 and TRBJ1-5, with D possibly TRBD1 on 6 matching bases. CDR1 is SGHVS, CDR2 FQNEAQ, per germline. V lost 1 base and J lost 1, with 8 bases in between. The CDR3 contains 15 residues.

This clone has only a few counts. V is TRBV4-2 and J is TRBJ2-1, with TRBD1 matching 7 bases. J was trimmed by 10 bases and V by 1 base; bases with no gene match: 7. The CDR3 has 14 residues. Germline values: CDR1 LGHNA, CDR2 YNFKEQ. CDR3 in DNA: TGTGCCAGCAGCCAAGGTGTCCGGGACAGAGAGCAGTTCTTC. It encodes CASSQGVRDREQFF.

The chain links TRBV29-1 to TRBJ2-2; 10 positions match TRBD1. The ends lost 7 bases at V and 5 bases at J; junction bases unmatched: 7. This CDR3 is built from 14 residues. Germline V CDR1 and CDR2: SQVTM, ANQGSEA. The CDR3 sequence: CSAATGQGTGELFF. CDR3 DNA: TGCAGCGCCGCCACGGGACAGGGGACCGGGGAGCTGTTTTTT.

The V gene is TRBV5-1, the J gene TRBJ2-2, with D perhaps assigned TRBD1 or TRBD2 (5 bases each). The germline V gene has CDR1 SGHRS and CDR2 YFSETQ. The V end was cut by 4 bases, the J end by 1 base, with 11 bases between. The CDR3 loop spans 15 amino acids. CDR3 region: CASSPGTWNTGELFF. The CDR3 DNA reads TGCGCCAGCAGCCCGGGGACGTGGAACACCGGGGAGCTGTTTTTT.

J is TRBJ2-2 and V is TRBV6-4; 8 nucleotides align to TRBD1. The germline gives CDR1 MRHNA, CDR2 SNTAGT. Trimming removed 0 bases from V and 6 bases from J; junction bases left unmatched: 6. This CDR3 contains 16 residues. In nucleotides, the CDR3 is TGTGCCAGCAGTGACTCATCAGGGGGCGCATCCGGGGAGCTGTTTTTT. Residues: CASSDSSGGASGELFF.

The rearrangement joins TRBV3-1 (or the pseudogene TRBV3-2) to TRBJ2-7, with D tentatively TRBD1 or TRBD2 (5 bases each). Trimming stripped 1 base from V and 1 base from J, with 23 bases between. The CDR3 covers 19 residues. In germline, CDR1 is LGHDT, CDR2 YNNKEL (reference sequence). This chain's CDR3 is CASSQGGPKLAGLSYEQYF. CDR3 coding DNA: TGTGCCAGCAGCCAAGGGGGCCCGAAGCTGGCGGGTCTATCCTACGAGCAGTACTTC.

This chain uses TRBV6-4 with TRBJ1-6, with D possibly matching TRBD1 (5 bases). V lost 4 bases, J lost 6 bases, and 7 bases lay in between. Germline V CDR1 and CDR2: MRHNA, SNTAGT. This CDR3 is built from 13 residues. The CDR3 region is CASSGDGNSPLHF. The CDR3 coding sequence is TGTGCCAGCAGTGGGGACGGTAATTCACCCCTCCACTTT.

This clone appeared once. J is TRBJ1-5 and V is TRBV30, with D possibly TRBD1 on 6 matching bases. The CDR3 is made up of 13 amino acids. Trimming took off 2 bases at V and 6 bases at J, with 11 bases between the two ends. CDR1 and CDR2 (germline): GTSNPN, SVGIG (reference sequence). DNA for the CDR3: TGTGCCTGGAGTACCCAGGGGCGTCAGCCCCAGCATTTT. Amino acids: CAWSTQGRQPQHF.

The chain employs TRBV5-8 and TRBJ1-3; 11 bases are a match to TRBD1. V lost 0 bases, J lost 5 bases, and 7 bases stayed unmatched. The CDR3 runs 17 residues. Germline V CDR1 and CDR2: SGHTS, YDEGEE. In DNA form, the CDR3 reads TGTGCCAGCAGCTTGGGGACAGGGGGCGCCCGGAGAAACACCATATATTTT. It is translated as CASSLGTGGARRNTIYF.

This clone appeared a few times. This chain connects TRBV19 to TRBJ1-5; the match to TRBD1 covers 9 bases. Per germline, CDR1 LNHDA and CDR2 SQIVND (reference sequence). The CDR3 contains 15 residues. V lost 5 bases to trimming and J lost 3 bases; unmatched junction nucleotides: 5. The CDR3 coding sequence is TGTGCCAGTAGTGGGGGACAGGGAAACAATCAGCCCCAGCATTTT. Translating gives CASSGGQGNNQPQHF.

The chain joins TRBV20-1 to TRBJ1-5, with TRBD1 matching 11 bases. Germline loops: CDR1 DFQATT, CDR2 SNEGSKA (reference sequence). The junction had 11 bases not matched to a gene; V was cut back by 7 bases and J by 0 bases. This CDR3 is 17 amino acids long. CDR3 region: CSVSTSGTGGSNQPQHF. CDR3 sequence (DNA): TGCAGTGTTAGTACCTCCGGGACAGGGGGTAGCAATCAGCCCCAGCATTTT.

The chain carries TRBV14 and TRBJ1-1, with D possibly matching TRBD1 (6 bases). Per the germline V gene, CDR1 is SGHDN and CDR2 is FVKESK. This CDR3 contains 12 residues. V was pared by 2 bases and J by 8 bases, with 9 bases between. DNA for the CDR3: TGTGCCAGCAGCCAAAAAACAGGGGAAGCTTTCTTT. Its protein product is CASSQKTGEAFF.